This T cell receptor beta chain was observed in a study of beta chain features in type 1 diabetes. Overall study context: The study examined about 100 million sorted cells across all samples.

One heparinised blood draw averaging around 100 mL was given by each donor. A sort by CD45RO/CCR7/CD25/CD127/CD95/CD27 yielded CD4+ naive, central memory, regulatory and stem cell-like memory cells. Germline assignment: CDR1 SGHAT and CDR2 FQNNGV. The trim removed 4 bases at V and 7 bases at J, leaving 6 bases unmatched. This CDR3 is built from 16 residues. As for this clone: As yet, its antigen is unknown.

Expressed TCRB transcripts were sequenced, since all the RNA that had been isolated was reverse transcribed. Here immunoSEQ multiplex PCR was the method, and the copy in TCRdb shows in-frame clones only, minus some. The top ten clones hold about 0.11% of a sample with around 600,000 clones, 9.5% to 15% of them seen once. Regarding the study as a whole: Lower insertion and higher deletion counts appeared at VDJ junctions in type 1 diabetes patients. Patients with Type 1 diabetes showed moderately but significantly shorter TCRB CDR3s in all four CD4+ subsets.

The receptor was derived from a man aged 30-40 years with type 1 diabetes. Specimen: naive CD4+ T cells from blood. The chain employs TRBV11-2 and TRBJ2-2; TRBD2 matches 13 bases. The chain's CDR3 is CASSSGLAGIFGELFF. CDR3 coding DNA: TGTGCCAGCAGCTCGGGACTAGCGGGGATTTTCGGGGAGCTGTTTTTT.